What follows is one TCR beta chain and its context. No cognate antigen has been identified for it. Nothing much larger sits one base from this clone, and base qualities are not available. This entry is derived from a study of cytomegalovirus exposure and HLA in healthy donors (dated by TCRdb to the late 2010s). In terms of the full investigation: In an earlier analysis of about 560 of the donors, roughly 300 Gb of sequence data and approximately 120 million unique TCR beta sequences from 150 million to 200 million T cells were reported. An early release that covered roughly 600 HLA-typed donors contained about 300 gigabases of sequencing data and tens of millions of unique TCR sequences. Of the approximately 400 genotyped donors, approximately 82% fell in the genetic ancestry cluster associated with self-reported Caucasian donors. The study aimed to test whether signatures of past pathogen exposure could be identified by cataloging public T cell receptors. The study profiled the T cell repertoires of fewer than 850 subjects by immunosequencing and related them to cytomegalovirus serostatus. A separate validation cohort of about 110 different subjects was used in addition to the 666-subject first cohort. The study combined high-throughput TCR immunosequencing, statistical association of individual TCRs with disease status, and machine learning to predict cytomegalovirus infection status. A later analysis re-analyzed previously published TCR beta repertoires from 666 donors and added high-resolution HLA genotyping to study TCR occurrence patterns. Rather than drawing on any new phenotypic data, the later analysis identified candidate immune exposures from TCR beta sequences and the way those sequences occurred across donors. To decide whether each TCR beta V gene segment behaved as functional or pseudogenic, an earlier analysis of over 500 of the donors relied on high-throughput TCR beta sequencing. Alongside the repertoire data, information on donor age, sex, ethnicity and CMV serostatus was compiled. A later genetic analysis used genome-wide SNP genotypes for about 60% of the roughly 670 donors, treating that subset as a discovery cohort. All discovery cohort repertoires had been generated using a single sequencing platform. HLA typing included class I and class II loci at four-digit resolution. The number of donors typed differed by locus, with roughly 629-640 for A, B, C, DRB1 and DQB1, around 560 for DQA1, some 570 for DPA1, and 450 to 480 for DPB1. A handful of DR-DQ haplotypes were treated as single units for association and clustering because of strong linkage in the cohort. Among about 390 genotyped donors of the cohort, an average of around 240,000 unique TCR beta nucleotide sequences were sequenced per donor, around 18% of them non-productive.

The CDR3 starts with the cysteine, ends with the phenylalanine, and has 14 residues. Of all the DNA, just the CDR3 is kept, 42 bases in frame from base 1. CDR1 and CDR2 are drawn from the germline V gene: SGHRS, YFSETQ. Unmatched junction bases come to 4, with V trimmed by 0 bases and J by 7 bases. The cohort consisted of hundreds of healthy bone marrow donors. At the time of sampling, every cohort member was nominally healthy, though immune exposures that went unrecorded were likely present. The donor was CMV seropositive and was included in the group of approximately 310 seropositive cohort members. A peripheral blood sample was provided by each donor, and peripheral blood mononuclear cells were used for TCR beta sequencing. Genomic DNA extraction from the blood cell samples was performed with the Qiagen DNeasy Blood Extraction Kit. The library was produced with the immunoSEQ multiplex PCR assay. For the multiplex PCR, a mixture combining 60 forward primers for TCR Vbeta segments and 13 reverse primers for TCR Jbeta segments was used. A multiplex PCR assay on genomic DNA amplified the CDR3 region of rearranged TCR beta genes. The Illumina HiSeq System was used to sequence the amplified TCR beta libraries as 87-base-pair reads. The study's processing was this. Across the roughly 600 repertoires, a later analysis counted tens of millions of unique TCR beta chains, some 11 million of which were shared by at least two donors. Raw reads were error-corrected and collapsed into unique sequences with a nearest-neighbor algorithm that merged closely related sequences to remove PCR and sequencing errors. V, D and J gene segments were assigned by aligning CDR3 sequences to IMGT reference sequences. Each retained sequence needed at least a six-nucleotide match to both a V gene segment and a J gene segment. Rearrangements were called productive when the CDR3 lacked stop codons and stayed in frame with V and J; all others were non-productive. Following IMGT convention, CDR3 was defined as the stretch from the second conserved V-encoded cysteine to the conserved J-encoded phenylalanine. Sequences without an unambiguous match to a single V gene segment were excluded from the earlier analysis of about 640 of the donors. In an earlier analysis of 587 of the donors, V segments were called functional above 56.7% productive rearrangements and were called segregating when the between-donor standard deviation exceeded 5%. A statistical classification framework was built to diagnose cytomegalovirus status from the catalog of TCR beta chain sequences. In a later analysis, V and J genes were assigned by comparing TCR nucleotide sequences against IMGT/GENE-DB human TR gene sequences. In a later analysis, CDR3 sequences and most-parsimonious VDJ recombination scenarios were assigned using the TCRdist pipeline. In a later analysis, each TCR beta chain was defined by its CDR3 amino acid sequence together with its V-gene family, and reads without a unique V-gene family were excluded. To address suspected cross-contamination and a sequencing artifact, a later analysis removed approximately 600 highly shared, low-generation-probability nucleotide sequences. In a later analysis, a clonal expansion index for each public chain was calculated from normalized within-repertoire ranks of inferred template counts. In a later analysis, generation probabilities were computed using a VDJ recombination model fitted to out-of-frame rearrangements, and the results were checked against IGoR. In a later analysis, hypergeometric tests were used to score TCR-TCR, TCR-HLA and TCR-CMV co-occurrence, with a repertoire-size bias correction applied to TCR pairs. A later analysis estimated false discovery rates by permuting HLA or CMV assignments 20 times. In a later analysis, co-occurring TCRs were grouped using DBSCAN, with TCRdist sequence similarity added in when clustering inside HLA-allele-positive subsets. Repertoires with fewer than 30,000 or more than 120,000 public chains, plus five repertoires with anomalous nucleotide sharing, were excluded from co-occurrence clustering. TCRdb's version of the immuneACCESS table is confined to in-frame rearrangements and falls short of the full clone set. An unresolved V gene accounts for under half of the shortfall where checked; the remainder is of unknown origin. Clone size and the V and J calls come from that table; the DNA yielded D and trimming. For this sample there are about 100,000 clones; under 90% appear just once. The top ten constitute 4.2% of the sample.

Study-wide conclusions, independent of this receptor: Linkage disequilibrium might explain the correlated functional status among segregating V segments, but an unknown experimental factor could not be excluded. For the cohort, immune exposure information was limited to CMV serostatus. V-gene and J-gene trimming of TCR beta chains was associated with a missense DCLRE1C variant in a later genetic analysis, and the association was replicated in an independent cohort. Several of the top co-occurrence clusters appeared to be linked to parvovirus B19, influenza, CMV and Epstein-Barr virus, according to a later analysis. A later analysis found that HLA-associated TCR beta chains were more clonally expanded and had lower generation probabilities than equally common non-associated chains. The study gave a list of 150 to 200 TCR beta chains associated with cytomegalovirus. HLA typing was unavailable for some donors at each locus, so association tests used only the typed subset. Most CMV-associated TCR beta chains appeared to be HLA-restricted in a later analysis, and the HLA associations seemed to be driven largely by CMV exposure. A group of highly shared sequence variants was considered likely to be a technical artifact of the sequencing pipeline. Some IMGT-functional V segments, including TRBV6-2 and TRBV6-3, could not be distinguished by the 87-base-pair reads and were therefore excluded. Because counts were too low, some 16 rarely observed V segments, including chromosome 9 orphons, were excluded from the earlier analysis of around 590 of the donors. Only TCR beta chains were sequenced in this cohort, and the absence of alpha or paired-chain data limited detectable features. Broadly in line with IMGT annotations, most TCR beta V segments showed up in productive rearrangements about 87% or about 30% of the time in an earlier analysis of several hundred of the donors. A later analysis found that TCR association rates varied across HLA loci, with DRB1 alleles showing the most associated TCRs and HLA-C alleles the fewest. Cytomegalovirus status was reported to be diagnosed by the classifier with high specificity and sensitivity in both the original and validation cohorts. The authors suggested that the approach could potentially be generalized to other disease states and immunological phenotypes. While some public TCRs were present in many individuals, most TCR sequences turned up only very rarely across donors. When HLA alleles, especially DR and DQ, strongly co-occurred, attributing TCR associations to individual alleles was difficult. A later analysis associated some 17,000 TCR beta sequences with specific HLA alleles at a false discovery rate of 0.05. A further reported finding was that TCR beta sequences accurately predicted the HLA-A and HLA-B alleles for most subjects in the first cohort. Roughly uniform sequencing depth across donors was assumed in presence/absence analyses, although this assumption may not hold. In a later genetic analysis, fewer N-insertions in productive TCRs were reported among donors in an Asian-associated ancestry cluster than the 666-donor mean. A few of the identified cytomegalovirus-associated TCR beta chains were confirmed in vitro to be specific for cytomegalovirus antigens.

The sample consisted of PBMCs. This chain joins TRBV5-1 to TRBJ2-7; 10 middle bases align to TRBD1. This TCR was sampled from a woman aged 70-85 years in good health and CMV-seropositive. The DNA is TGCGCCAGCAGCTTGGGGGACAGGGGAGCGGAGCAGTACTTC. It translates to CASSLGDRGAEQYF.